This T cell receptor (beta chain) appears in the sequencing data of a study of technical replicates of blood from a handful of donors. Here immunoSEQ multiplex PCR was the method, and the copy in TCRdb shows in-frame clones only, minus some. The table has about 60,000 clones, approximately 89% seen once. CDR3 size: 16 residues. V was trimmed by 4 bases and J by 1 base, leaving 13 bases between them. Germline V gives CDR1 LGHNA, CDR2 YSLEER. This receptor was obtained from a human donor in good health. Some clones in this sample may be carry-over from other donors' samples. The chain joins TRBV4-3 to TRBJ2-2, with TRBD2 as a possible D gene (6 bases). Sample: PBMCs. The CDR3 here is CASSRGVELNTGELFF. The CDR3 region has the DNA TGCGCCAGCAGCCGCGGGGTCGAGTTGAACACCGGGGAGCTGTTTTTT.